This is a list of T cell receptor beta chains from one sample in a study of blood T cell repertoires in COVID-19. TCRdb's table, derived via immunoSEQ multiplex PCR, lists solely in-frame clones and lacks some. The sample contains just over 90,000 clones, 90% of which appear only once. The sample comprised peripheral blood. Source of these receptors: a human donor with active COVID-19. The donor label of this sample is uncertain. The CDR3 runs from the conserved cysteine through the conserved F or W. The order of the fields is clone size, V gene, J gene, D gene, CDR3 protein, CDR3 DNA. D genes are given only for firm matches. Part of the rows lack a size; the others show once, few, many or a class for expanded clones.

size: -
V: TRBV2
J: TRBJ1-3
D: -
CDR3: CASSASLDQRRAFSGNTIYF
DNA: TGTGCCAGCAGTGCCTCTCTCGATCAGCGCAGGGCCTTCTCTGGAAACACCATATATTTT

size: -
V: TRBV7-2
J: TRBJ1-2
D: -
CDR3: CASSARRQVPYRYGYTF
DNA: TGTGCCAGCAGCGCTAGACGACAGGTCCCCTATAGGTATGGCTACACCTTC

size: -
V: TRBV24-1
J: TRBJ2-3
D: -
CDR3: CATSDLQGLSDTQYF
DNA: TGTGCCACCAGTGATTTGCAGGGGCTATCAGATACGCAGTATTTT

size: -
V: TRBV11-2
J: TRBJ2-5
D: -
CDR3: CASSYRGRQETQYF
DNA: TGTGCCAGCAGCTACCGGGGGAGGCAAGAGACCCAGTACTTC

size: -
V: TRBV4-3
J: TRBJ2-6
D: -
CDR3: CASSQEARSSGANVLTF
DNA: TGCGCCAGCAGCCAAGAAGCTCGGAGCTCTGGGGCCAACGTCCTGACTTTC

size: medium-sized
V: TRBV25-1
J: TRBJ2-1
D: TRBD1
CDR3: CASSDLKGAAHEQFF
DNA: TGTGCCAGCAGTGATCTGAAGGGGGCGGCGCATGAGCAGTTCTTC

size: -
V: TRBV12-3/TRBV12-4
J: TRBJ1-2
D: TRBD1
CDR3: CASSRQGDYGYTF
DNA: TGTGCCAGCAGTCGACAGGGAGACTATGGCTACACCTTC

size: -
V: TRBV6-6
J: TRBJ1-6
D: TRBD1
CDR3: CASNALGQGAAGLHF
DNA: TGTGCCAGCAACGCCCTTGGACAGGGGGCGGCGGGCCTCCACTTT

size: -
V: TRBV4-3
J: TRBJ1-5
D: -
CDR3: CASSQDINQPQHF
DNA: TGCGCCAGCAGCCAAGATATTAATCAGCCCCAGCATTTT

size: -
V: TRBV27
J: TRBJ2-7
D: TRBD1
CDR3: CASSLRSGGAYEQYF
DNA: TGTGCCAGCAGTTTACGGTCAGGGGGCGCGTACGAGCAGTACTTC